The 24 T cell receptor beta chains in this list originate from one sample, sequenced in a study of cytomegalovirus exposure and HLA in healthy donors. The study ran its PCR with 60 Vbeta and 13 Jbeta primers. Assay used: immunoSEQ multiplex PCR; TCRdb lists only in-frame clones, some missing. The sample holds 200,000 to 250,000 clones. Sequencing input: PBMCs. The receptors shown here come from a young woman in good health and CMV-seropositive.

V usage is TRBV29-1 and J usage is TRBJ2-5; D gene uncertain. CDR1 and CDR2 (germline): SQVTM, ANQGSEA. The CDR3 covers 15 residues. V was pared by 4 bases and J by 3 bases, with 18 bases between. The CDR3 coding sequence is TGCAGCGTTGCGGGTCACCCAAACGCTGAAGAGACCCAGTACTTC. Its translation: CSVAGHPNAEETQYF.

The chain links TRBV6-5 to TRBJ2-5; 12 bases are shared with TRBD1. J lost 7 bases, V lost 4 bases, and 7 bases had no gene match. The germline gives CDR1 MNHEY, CDR2 SVGAGI. CDR3 length: 15 residues. The CDR3 DNA reads as TGTGCCAGCAGTTTAGGGACAGGGGGCGAGAGGACCCAGTACTTC. Its translation: CASSLGTGGERTQYF.

V and J are TRBV5-6 and TRBJ2-1; 11 bases fit TRBD2. CDR1 is SGHDT and CDR2 is YYEEEE in the germline V gene. V was pared by 2 bases and J by 4 bases, with 8 bases of the junction left unmatched. The CDR3 runs to 17 residues. DNA for the CDR3: TGTGCCAGCAGCTTCTATAGCGGGAGGGCCAATTACAATGAGCAGTTCTTC. Translating gives CASSFYSGRANYNEQFF.

The chain uses TRBV5-6 and TRBJ1-5; D remains unclear. CDR3 length equals 14 residues. Germline V gives CDR1 SGHDT, CDR2 YYEEEE. Trimming removed 0 bases from V and 7 bases from J, with 11 bases in between. CDR3 in amino acids: CASSLGAGKQPQHF. CDR3 coding DNA: TGTGCCAGCAGCTTGGGCGCCGGGAAACAGCCCCAGCATTTT.

This rearrangement joins TRBV9 to TRBJ2-1; D is possibly TRBD2 (8 bases). Germline CDR1 reads SGDLS; CDR2 reads YYNGEE. The CDR3 is 15 amino acids. V was shortened by 4 bases and J by 4 bases, with 15 bases between the two germline ends. DNA for the CDR3: TGTGCCAGCAGCAAGGGGGCTAGCGGGTACAATGAGCAGTTCTTC. Its translation is CASSKGASGYNEQFF.

CDR3 nucleotide sequence: TGTGCCAGCTCACCGGCAGGGGAAAACGAGCAGTACTTC. This gives the protein CASSPAGENEQYF. The chain uses TRBV18 and TRBJ2-7; D is perhaps TRBD1 (6 bases). The CDR3 is 13 residues long. Germline CDR1 reads KGHSH; CDR2 reads LQKENI. With 3 bases removed from V and 5 bases from J, the gap between germline ends came to 11 bases.

The chain combines TRBV19 with TRBJ1-5; TRBD1 agrees at 9 bases. This CDR3 is built from 14 residues. Germline assignment: CDR1 LNHDA and CDR2 SQIVND (reference sequence). V shed 6 bases and J 3 bases; nucleotides not matched to a gene: 3. The CDR3 coding sequence is TGTGCCAGTAGCCGGACAGGGGACAATCAGCCCCAGCATTTT. Translating it yields CASSRTGDNQPQHF.

This chain links TRBV6-4 with TRBJ2-3, with 8 bases aligning to TRBD2. V trimming: 0 bases; J trimming: 1 base; junction bases outside the gene matches: 0. Germline lookup yields CDR1 MRHNA and CDR2 SNTAGT. This CDR3 is 15 amino acids long. CDR3 region: CASSDSSGGTDTQYF. The CDR3 DNA follows: TGTGCCAGCAGTGACTCTAGCGGGGGCACAGATACGCAGTATTTT.

V usage is TRBV28 and J usage is TRBJ2-6; 7 nucleotides line up with TRBD1. The CDR3 sequence is 15 residues long. Germline CDR1 MDHEN, CDR2 SYDVKM. The V and J ends lost 6 bases and 4 bases, in that order; junction bases with no gene match: 6. This CDR3 is CASRPDRVGANVLTF. CDR3 DNA: TGTGCCAGCAGACCCGACAGGGTGGGGGCCAACGTCCTGACTTTC.

J is TRBJ1-4 and V is TRBV6-5, with TRBD1 matching over 9 bases. This CDR3 comprises 15 residues. J gave up 8 bases and V 6 bases, and 10 bases lay outside the gene matches. Germline CDR1 and CDR2: MNHEY and SVGAGI. In nucleotides, the CDR3 is TGTGCCAGCAGGACTACAGGGGGCGCATGGGAAAAACTGTTTTTT. Translating it yields CASRTTGGAWEKLFF.

The rearrangement links TRBV5-1 to TRBJ1-1; D is uncertain. The CDR3 is 14 amino acids. CDR1 is SGHRS and CDR2 is YFSETQ in the germline V gene. Trimming removed 2 bases at V and 8 bases at J, with 16 bases between. CDR3 region: CASSLEDAATEAFF. The DNA for the CDR3 is TGCGCCAGCAGCTTAGAGGATGCCGCGACCGAAGCTTTCTTT.

V and J are TRBV4-2 and TRBJ1-2; the D gene is possibly TRBD1 (6 bases). V lost 4 bases and J 6 bases, leaving 18 bases between the germline ends. Germline assignment: CDR1 LGHNA and CDR2 YNFKEQ. The CDR3 covers 15 residues. The CDR3 here is CASSLQPGEGDGYTF. The CDR3 DNA is TGTGCCAGCAGCCTACAACCAGGGGAGGGCGATGGCTACACCTTC.

V and J are TRBV5-4 and TRBJ2-5; 7 nucleotides agree with TRBD1. The CDR3 is 14 amino acids. Unmatched junction bases numbered 2, after V lost 0 bases and J lost 3 bases. Germline CDR1 reads SGHNT; CDR2 reads YYREEE (reference sequence). The CDR3: CASSLGDREETQYF. The CDR3 DNA reads TGTGCCAGCAGCTTGGGGGACAGAGAAGAGACCCAGTACTTC.

The chain carries TRBV5-1 and TRBJ2-5; D unresolved. Trimming cost V 4 bases and J 5 bases, with 12 bases left between them. CDR3 length equals 13 residues. Germline V gene data show CDR1 as SGHRS and CDR2 as YFSETQ. CDR3 sequence: CASSLRVRETQYF. The CDR3, as DNA: TGCGCCAGCAGCCTTCGGGTGCGGGAGACCCAGTACTTC.

This chain connects TRBV27 to TRBJ2-6; a possible D gene is TRBD2 (6 bases). The V and J ends lost 6 bases and 0 bases respectively, with 24 bases between them. This CDR3 contains 20 residues. Germline V gives CDR1 MNHEY, CDR2 SMNVEV (reference sequence). The CDR3 loop is CASSSAGYRPLSSGANVLTF. The CDR3 DNA sequence: TGTGCCAGCAGCTCCGCGGGGTACAGGCCCCTTAGCTCTGGGGCCAACGTCCTGACTTTC.

The chain employs TRBV7-2 and TRBJ1-2; D not resolved. Germline assignment: CDR1 SGHTA and CDR2 FQGNSA. With 1 base removed from V and 2 bases from J, the gap between germline ends came to 5 bases. The CDR3 runs to 13 residues. The CDR3, as DNA: TGTGCCAGCAGCTTAGGCAGGAACTATGGCTACACCTTC. This sequence encodes CASSLGRNYGYTF.

V gene TRBV11-2 combines with J gene TRBJ1-3; D is ambiguous. Germline loops: CDR1 SGHAT, CDR2 FQNNGV. With 7 bases removed from V and 4 bases from J, the gap between germline ends came to 8 bases. CDR3 length: 12 residues. This chain's CDR3 is CASTVEGNTIYF. The CDR3 DNA is TGTGCCAGCACGGTTGAGGGAAACACCATATATTTT. The full variable domain, rest sourced from reference TRBV11-2 and TRBJ1-3, is EAGVAQSPRYKIIEKRQSVAFWCNPISGHATLYWYQQILGQGPKLLIQFQNNGVVDDSQLPKDRFSAERLKGVDSTLKIQPAKLEDSAVYLCASTVEGNTIYFGEGSWLTVV.

The rearrangement uses TRBV27 and TRBJ2-5, with 9 bases identical to TRBD1. Germline CDR1 is MNHEY and CDR2 is SMNVEV (reference sequence). The ends lost 5 bases at V and 3 bases at J; junction bases unmatched: 16. The CDR3 has 18 amino acids. The CDR3 DNA reads TGTGCCAGCAGTCGGACAGGGGCCAGCGGGCTGGATGAAGAGACCCAGTACTTC. This gives the protein CASSRTGASGLDEETQYF.

The rearrangement uses TRBV7-9 and TRBJ2-5; tentatively, D is TRBD1 (7 bases). With 6 bases removed from V and 2 bases from J, the gap between germline ends came to 16 bases. The CDR3 contains 15 residues. The germline CDR1 and CDR2 sequences are SEHNR and FQNEAQ (reference sequence). The CDR3: CASRAGQILQETQYF. The CDR3 DNA reads TGTGCCAGCAGGGCGGGACAGATTCTACAAGAGACCCAGTACTTC.

The genes are TRBV6-5 and TRBJ1-4; D is possibly TRBD1 (5 bases). V lost 2 bases to trimming and J lost 7 bases, with 14 bases between them. The CDR3 length is 15 residues. Germline V lookup: CDR1 MNHEY, CDR2 SVGAGI. The CDR3: CASSYAGGSFEKLFF. CDR3 DNA sequence: TGTGCCAGCAGTTACGCCGGGGGAAGCTTTGAAAAACTGTTTTTT.

The gene calls are TRBV5-1 and TRBJ1-4; D is perhaps TRBD1 (5 bases). The CDR3 covers 15 residues. Germline CDR1 reads SGHRS; CDR2 reads YFSETQ. Trimming shortened V by 0 bases and J by 3 bases, and 9 bases separated the two germline ends. The CDR3 nucleotides read TGCGCCAGCAGCTTGGACAGGCACCCTAATGAAAAACTGTTTTTT. This gives the protein CASSLDRHPNEKLFF. The variable domain in full, completed from reference TRBV5-1 and TRBJ1-4, reads KAGVTQTPRYLIKTRGQQVTLSCSPISGHRSVSWYQQTPGQGLQFLFEYFSETQRNKGNFPGRFSGRQFSNSRSEMNVSTLELGDSALYLCASSLDRHPNEKLFFGSGTQLSVL.

Comments on this clone: A junction boundary mismatches the germline segment, possibly from a read error. V gene TRBV29-1 combines with J gene TRBJ2-1, with 8 bases fitting TRBD1. The CDR3 totals 14 residues. Germline V CDR1 and CDR2: SQVTM, ANQGSEA. The CDR3 DNA reads as TGCAGCGTAGAAGATCAGGGGGCACAGGATGAGCAGTTCTTC. This encodes CSVEDQGAQDEQFF.

The chain carries TRBV7-9 and TRBJ2-7; the match to TRBD1 covers 9 bases. The length of the CDR3 is 13 residues. V shed 8 bases and J 0 bases; nucleotides not matched to a gene: 2. Germline loops: CDR1 SEHNR, CDR2 FQNEAQ (reference sequence). The CDR3 loop is CASDRGFSYEQYF. CDR3 coding DNA: TGTGCCAGCGACAGGGGGTTCTCCTACGAGCAGTACTTC.

The CDR3 DNA reads TGTGCCAGCAGCTCAGGGGGGCTGGGTCAGCCCCAGCATTTT. Amino acids: CASSSGGLGQPQHF. The chain uses TRBV28 and TRBJ1-5, with 7 nucleotides matching TRBD1. Looked up from germline, CDR1 is MDHEN and CDR2 is SYDVKM. The CDR3 is made up of 14 amino acids. V trimming: 6 bases; J trimming: 6 bases; junction bases outside the gene matches: 8.